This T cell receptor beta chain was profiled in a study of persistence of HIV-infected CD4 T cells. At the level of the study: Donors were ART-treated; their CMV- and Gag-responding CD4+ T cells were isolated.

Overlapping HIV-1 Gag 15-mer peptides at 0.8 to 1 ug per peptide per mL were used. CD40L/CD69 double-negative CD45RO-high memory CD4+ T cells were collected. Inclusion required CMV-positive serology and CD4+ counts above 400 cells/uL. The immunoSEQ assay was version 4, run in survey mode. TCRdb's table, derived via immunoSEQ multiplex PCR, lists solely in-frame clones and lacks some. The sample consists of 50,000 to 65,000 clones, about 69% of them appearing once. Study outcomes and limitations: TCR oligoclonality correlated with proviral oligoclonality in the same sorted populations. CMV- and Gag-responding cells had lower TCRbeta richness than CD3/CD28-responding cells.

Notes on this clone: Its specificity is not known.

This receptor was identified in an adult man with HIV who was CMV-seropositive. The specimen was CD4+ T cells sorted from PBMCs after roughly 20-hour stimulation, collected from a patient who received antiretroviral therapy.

CDR3 sequence: CASSQRTGDEAFF. As DNA, the CDR3 is TGTGCCAGCTCCCAACGGACAGGGGATGAAGCTTTCTTT. The chain has TRBV18 and TRBJ1-1; 9 positions agree with TRBD1. This CDR3 is built from 13 residues. CDR1 and CDR2 from the germline V gene are KGHSH and LQKENI. V was pared by 6 bases and J by 7 bases, with 6 bases of the junction left unmatched.